This record covers a single T cell receptor beta chain. This record belongs to a study of blood T cell repertoires in COVID-19. Study context: The samples span acute and convalescent COVID-19 from the United States, Italy and Spain. In each case, the material was cDNA or gDNA derived from T cells, B-cell-depleted T cells, or PBMCs.

Seattle's enrolled individuals joined amid active infection and were then monitored longitudinally. Per the authors' pipeline: Counts of nucleated cells, estimated from reference gene primer amplification, were obtained. Here immunoSEQ multiplex PCR was the method, and the copy in TCRdb shows in-frame clones only, minus some. That table is the source of V, J and clone size, and D and trimming were worked out from the DNA. The sample lists fewer than 400,000 clones; under 90% were seen once. The trim removed 5 bases at V and 2 bases at J, leaving 5 bases unmatched. Germline values: CDR1 MNHEY, CDR2 SMNVEV (reference sequence). The CDR3 has 15 residues.

This chain links TRBV27 with TRBJ2-5; 10 bases match TRBD2. The sequencing sample was made of peripheral blood. This TCR was recovered from a woman in her 30s with COVID-19, enrolled during active disease. Written as DNA, the CDR3 is TGTGCCAGCAGTCAGGGACTAGCGCCACAAGAGACCCAGTACTTC. Translating gives CASSQGLAPQETQYF.